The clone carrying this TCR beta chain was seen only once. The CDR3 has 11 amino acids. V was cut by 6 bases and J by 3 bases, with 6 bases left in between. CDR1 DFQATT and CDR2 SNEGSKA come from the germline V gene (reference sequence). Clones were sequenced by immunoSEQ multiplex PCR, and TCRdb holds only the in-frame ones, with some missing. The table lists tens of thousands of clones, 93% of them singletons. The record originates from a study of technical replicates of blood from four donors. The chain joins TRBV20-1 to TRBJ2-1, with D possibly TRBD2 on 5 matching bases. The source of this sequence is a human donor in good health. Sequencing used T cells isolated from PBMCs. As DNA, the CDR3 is TGCAGTGCAAGCGGCTACAATGAGCAGTTCTTC. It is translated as CSASGYNEQFF.